The present TCR beta chain was sequenced within a study of cytomegalovirus exposure and HLA in healthy donors. The study, taken as a whole, reports: A later examination showed that TCR association rates differed by HLA locus, with DRB1 most and HLA-C fewest.

This CDR3 is 14 amino acids long. The trim removed 6 bases at V and 7 bases at J, leaving 6 bases unmatched. In germline, CDR1 is MNHNS, CDR2 SASEGT. These donors, healthy bone marrow donors, were studied. This clone was observed a handful of times. The antigen remains undetermined. The PCR employed 60 Vbeta primers together with 13 Jbeta primers. TCRdb keeps only in-frame clones here, not all; method: immunoSEQ multiplex PCR. The sample holds about 43,000 clones, about half seen once. Sequencing used PBMCs. The rearrangement links TRBV6-1 to TRBJ1-1; 12 bases fit TRBD1. This TCR derives from a man in his 60s in good health and CMV-seronegative. DNA for the CDR3: TGTGCCAGCAGAGGGACAGGGGGCAATGGTGAAGCTTTCTTT. It codes for CASRGTGGNGEAFF.